This paragraph reports one T cell receptor beta chain. What it recognizes is unknown. This entry comes from a study of beta chain features in type 1 diabetes. V gave up 7 bases and J gave up 3 bases, with 20 bases separating them. Germline V gene data show CDR1 as ENHRY and CDR2 as SYGVKD. This CDR3 is 16 amino acids long. Heparinised blood was drawn once per donor, averaging roughly 0.11 L. The entirety of the isolated RNA underwent reverse transcription, so expressed TCRB transcripts were sequenced. Sequenced by immunoSEQ multiplex PCR; TCRdb stores in-frame clones only, minus some. The table includes 85,000 to 110,000 clones, approximately 30% detected once. Study results and limitations: When cDNA is sequenced, cells with high TCR expression could be over-represented. The study found moderately but significantly shorter TCRB CDR3s in all four CD4+ subsets of Type 1 diabetes patients. Insertion counts at VDJ junctions were lower in type 1 diabetes patients, who also showed more deletions there.

The TCR comes from a woman younger than 35 with type 1 diabetes. This rearrangement joins TRBV10-3 to TRBJ2-3, with D possibly matching TRBD2 (6 bases). The sequencing input was central memory CD4+ T cells from blood. CDR3 residues: CAIKPLAAAETDTQYF. Written as DNA, the CDR3 is TGTGCCATCAAACCTTTAGCGGCGGCGGAAACAGATACGCAGTATTTT.